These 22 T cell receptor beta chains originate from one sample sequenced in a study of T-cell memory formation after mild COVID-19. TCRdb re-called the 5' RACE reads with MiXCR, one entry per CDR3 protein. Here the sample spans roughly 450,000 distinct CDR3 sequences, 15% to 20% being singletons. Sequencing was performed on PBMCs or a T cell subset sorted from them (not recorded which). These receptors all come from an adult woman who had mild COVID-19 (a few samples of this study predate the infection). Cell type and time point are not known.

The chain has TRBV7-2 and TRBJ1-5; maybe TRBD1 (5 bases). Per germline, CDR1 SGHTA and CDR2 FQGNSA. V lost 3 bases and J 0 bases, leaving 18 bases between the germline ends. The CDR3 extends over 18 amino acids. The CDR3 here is CASSLGGGGIYSNQPQHF. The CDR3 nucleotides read TGTGCCAGCAGCTTGGGAGGTGGGGGGATTTATAGCAATCAGCCCCAGCATTTT. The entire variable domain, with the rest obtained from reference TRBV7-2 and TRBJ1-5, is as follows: GAGVSQSPSNKVTEKGKDVELRCDPISGHTALYWYRQSLGQGLEFLIYFQGNSAPDKSGLPSDRFSAERTGGSVSTLTIQRTQQEDSAVYLCASSLGGGGIYSNQPQHFGDGTRLSIL.

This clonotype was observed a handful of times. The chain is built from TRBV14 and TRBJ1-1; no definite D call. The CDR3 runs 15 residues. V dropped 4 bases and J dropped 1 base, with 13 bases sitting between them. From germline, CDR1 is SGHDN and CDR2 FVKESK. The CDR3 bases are TGTGCCAGCAGCCCTCCCTTCGGCGGGAACACTGAAGCTTTCTTT. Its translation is CASSPPFGGNTEAFF.

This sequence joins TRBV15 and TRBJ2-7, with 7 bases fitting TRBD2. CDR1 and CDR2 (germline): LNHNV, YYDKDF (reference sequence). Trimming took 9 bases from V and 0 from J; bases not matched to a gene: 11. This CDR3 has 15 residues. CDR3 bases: TGTGCCACACAGGACGGGACTACCTTCTCCTACGAGCAGTACTTC. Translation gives CATQDGTTFSYEQYF. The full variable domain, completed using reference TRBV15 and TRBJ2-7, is DAMVIQNPRYQVTQFGKPVTLSCSQTLNHNVMYWYQQKSSQAPKLLFHYYDKDFNNEADTPDNFQSRRPNTSFCFLDIRSPGLGDTAMYLCATQDGTTFSYEQYFGPGTRLTVT.

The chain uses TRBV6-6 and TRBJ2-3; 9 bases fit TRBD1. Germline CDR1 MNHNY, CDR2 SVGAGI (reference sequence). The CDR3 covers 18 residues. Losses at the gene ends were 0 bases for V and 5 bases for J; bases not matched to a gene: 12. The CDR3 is CASSYSTPGTGGLDTQYF. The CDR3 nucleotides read TGTGCCAGCAGTTACTCGACTCCGGGTACAGGGGGCTTAGATACGCAGTATTTT.

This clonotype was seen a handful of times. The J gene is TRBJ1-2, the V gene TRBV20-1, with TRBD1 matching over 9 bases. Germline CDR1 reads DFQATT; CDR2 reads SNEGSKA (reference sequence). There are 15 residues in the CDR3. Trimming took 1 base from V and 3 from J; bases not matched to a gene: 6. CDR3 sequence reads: CSARVPGQGDYGYTF. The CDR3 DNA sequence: TGCAGTGCTAGAGTACCGGGACAGGGTGACTATGGCTACACCTTC.

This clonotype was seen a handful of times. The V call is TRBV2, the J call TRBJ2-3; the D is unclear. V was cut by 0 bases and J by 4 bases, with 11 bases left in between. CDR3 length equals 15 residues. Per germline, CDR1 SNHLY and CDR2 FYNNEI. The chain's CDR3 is CASSEATSVADTQYF. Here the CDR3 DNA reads TGTGCCAGCAGTGAAGCTACCAGCGTGGCAGATACGCAGTATTTT.

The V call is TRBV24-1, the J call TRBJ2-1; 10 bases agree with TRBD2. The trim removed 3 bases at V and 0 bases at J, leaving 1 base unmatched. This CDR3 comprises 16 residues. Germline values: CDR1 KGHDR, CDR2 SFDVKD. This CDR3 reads CATSDSGRGSYNEQFF. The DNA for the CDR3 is TGTGCCACCAGTGATAGCGGGAGGGGCTCCTACAATGAGCAGTTCTTC.

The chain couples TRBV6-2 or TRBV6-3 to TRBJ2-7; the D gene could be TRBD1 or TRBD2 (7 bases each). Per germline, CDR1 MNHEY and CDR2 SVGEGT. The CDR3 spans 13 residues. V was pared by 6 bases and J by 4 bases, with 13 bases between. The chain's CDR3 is CASSRGGVYEQYF. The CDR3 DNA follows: TGTGCCAGCAGCAGGGGGGGCGTGTACGAGCAGTACTTC.

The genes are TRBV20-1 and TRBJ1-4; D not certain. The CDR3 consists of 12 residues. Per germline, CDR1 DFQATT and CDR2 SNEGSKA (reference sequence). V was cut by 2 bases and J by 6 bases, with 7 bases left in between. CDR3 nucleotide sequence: TGCAGTGCTAGACGATCCTATGAAAAACTGTTTTTT. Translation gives CSARRSYEKLFF.

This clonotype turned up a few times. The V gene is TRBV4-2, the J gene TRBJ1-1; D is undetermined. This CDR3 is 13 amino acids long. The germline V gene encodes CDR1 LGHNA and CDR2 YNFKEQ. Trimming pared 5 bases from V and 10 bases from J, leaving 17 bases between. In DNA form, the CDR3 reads TGTGCCAGCAGCGAATTGGGTTCGGGTGCAGCTTTCTTT. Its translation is CASSELGSGAAFF.

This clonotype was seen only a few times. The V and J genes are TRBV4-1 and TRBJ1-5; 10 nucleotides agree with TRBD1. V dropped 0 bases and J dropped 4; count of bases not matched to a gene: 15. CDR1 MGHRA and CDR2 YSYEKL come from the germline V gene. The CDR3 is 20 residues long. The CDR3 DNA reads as TGCGCCAGCAGCCAAGATGCAATTTACGGGACAGGGGATTTTAATCAGCCCCAGCATTTT. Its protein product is CASSQDAIYGTGDFNQPQHF.

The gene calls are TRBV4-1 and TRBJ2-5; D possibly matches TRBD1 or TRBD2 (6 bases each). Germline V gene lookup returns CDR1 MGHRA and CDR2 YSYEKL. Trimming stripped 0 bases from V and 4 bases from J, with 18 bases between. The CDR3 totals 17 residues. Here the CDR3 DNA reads TGCGCCAGCAGCCAAGAAAGGGGAGCCGGGGGCGGAGAGACCCAGTACTTC. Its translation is CASSQERGAGGGETQYF.

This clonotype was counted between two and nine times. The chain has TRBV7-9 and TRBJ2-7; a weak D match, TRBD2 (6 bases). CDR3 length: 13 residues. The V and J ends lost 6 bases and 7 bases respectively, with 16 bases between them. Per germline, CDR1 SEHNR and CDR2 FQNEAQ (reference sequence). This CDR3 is CASSPPTAGEQYF. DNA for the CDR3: TGTGCCAGCAGTCCACCGACCGCGGGGGAGCAGTACTTC.

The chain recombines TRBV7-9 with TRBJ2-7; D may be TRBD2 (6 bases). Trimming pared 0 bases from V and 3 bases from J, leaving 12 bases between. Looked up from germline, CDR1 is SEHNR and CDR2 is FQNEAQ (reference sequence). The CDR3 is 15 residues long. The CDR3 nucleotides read TGTGCCAGCAGCTTAGCGGTACTAGCCGACTACGAGCAGTACTTC. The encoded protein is CASSLAVLADYEQYF. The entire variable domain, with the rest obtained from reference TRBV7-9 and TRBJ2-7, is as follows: DTGVSQNPRHKITKRGQNVTFRCDPISEHNRLYWYRQTLGQGPEFLTYFQNEAQLEKSRLLSDRFSAERPKGSFSTLEIQRTEQGDSAMYLCASSLAVLADYEQYFGPGTRLTVT.

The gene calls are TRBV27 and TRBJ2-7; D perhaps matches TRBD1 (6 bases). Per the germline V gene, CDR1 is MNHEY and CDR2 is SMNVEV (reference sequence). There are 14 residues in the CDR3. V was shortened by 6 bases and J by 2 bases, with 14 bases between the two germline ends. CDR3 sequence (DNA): TGTGCCAGCAGACTGACAGGCGACGCCTACGAGCAGTACTTC. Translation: CASRLTGDAYEQYF.

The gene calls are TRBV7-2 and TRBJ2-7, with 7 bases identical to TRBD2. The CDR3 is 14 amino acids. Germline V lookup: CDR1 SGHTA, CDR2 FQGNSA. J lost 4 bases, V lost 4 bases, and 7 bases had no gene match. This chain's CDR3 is CASSWASGQYEQYF. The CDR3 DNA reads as TGTGCCAGCAGCTGGGCTAGCGGACAATACGAGCAGTACTTC.

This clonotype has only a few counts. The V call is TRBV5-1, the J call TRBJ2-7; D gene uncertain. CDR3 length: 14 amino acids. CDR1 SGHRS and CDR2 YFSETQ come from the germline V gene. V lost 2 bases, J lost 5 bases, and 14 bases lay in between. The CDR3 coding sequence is TGCGCCAGCAGCTTATCGACCGCGGAGCACGAGCAGTACTTC. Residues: CASSLSTAEHEQYF.

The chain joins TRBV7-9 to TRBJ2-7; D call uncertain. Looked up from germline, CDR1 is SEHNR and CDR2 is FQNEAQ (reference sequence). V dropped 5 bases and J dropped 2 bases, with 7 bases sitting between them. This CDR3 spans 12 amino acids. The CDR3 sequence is CASSKNAYEQYF. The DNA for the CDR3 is TGTGCCAGCAGCAAAAACGCCTACGAGCAGTACTTC.

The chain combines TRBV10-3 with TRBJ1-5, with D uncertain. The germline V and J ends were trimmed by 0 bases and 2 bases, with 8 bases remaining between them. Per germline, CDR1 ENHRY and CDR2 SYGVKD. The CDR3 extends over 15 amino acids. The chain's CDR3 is CAISESSYGNQPQHF. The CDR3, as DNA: TGTGCCATCAGTGAGTCTAGTTATGGCAATCAGCCCCAGCATTTT.

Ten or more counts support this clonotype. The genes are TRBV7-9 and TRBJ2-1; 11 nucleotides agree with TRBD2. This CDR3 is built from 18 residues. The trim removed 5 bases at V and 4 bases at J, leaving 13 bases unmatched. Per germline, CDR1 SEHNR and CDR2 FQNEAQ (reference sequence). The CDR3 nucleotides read TGTGCCAGCAGCACACCGCCCGGGACTAGCGGACGATACAATGAGCAGTTCTTC. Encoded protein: CASSTPPGTSGRYNEQFF.

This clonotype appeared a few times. CDR3 region: CASSQQQGRGGYTF. Written as DNA, the CDR3 is TGTGCCAGCAGCCAACAACAGGGCCGCGGTGGCTACACCTTC. This rearrangement joins TRBV3-1 to TRBJ1-2, with D tentatively TRBD1 (6 bases). V dropped 2 bases and J dropped 7 bases, with 14 bases sitting between them. The CDR3 is made up of 14 amino acids. Germline V gene data show CDR1 as LGHDT and CDR2 as YNNKEL (reference sequence).

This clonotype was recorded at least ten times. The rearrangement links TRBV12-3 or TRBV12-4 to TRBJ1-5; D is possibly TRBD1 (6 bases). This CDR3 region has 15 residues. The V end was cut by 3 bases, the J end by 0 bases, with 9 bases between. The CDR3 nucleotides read TGTGCCAGCAGTTTCAGGGGACATAGCAATCAGCCCCAGCATTTT. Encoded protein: CASSFRGHSNQPQHF.